The clone carrying this TCR beta chain was seen a handful of times. These data come from a study of molecular identifiers for immune sequencing clone quantification. Germline V gene sequence: CDR1 MGHDK, CDR2 SYGVNS. V gave up 4 bases and J gave up 3 bases; unmatched junction bases: 3. The CDR3 spans 14 residues. TCRdb re-called the PCR reads through MiXCR, storing one row per CDR3 protein. This table holds 460,000 or so distinct CDR3 sequences, about 26% found once. Source material: naive CD8+ T cells from blood, with Jurkat cell RNA spiked in. Specified subset: FACS-sorted CD8+CD4-CCR7+CD45RA+ naive T cells. This chain links TRBV25-1 with TRBJ2-7; 10 positions agree with TRBD2. The sequence came from a human donor in good health. Some libraries in this study had Jurkat cell RNA spiked in. The CDR3 region is CASSGTSGDYEQYF. The DNA for the CDR3 is TGTGCCAGCAGTGGCACTAGCGGGGACTACGAGCAGTACTTC.